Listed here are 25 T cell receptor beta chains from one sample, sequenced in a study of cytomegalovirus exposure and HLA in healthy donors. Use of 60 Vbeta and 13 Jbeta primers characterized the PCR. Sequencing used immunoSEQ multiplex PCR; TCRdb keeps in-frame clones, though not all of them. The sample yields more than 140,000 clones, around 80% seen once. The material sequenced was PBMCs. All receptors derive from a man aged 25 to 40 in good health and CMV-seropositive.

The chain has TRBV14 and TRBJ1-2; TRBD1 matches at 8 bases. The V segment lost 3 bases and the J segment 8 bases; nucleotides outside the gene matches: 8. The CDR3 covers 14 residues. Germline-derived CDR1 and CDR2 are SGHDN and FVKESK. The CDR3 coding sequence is TGTGCCAGCAGCCAGGTTCAGGGGGCGAGGGGCTACACCTTC. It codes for CASSQVQGARGYTF.

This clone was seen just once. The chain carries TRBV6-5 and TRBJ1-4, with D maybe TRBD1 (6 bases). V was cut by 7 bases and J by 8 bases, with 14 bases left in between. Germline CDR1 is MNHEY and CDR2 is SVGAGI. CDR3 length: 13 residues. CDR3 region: CASTETTGEKLFF. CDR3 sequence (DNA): TGTGCCAGCACCGAGACCACAGGGGAAAAACTGTTTTTT.

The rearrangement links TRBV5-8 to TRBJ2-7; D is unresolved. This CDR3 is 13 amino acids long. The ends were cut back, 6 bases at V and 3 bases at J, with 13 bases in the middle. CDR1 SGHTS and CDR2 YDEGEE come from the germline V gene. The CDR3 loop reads CASTKQDFYEQYF. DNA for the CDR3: TGTGCCAGCACCAAACAAGATTTCTACGAGCAGTACTTC.

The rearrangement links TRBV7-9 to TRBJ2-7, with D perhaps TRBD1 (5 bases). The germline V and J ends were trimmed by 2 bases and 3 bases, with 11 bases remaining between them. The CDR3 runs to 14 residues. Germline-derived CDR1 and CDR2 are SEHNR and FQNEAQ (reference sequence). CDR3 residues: CASSLNAGYYEQYF. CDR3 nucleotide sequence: TGTGCCAGCAGCTTAAACGCAGGGTACTACGAGCAGTACTTC.

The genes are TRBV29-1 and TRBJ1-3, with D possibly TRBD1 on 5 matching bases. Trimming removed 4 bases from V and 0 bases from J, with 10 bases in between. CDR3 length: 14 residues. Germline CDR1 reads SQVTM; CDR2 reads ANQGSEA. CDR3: CSVVDTNSGNTIYF. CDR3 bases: TGCAGCGTTGTGGACACCAACTCTGGAAACACCATATATTTT.

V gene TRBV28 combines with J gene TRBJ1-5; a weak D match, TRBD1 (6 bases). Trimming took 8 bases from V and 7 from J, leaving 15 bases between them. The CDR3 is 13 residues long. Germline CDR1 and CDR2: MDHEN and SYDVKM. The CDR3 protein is CASCNRVCQPQHF. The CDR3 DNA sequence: TGTGCCAGCTGTAACAGGGTCTGCCAGCCCCAGCATTTT.

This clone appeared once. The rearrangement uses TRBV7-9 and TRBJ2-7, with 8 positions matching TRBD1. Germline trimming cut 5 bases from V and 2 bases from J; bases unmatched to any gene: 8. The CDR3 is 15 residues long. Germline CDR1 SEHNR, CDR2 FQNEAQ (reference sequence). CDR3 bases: TGTGCCAGCAGCGACTGGACAGGGCGAACCTACGAGCAGTACTTC. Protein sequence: CASSDWTGRTYEQYF.

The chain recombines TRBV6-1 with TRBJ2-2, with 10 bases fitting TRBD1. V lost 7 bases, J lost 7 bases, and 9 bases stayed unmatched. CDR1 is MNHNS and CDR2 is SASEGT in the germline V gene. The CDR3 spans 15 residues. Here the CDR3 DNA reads TGTGCCAGCACTTTGGACAGGGGGATGATCGGGGAGCTGTTTTTT. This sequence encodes CASTLDRGMIGELFF.

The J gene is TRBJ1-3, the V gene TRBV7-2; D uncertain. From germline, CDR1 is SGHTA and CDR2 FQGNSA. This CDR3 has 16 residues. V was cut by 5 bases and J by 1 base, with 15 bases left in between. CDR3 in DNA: TGTGCCAGCAGCGCACAGAGCTCCCTTTCTGGAAACACCATATATTTT. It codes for CASSAQSSLSGNTIYF.

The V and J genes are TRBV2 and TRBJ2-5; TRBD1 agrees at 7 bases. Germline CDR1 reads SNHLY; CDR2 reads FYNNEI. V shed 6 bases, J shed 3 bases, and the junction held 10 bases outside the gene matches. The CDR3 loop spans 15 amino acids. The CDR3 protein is CASRTNRGQKETQYF. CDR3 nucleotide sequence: TGTGCCAGCAGAACCAACAGGGGTCAGAAAGAGACCCAGTACTTC.

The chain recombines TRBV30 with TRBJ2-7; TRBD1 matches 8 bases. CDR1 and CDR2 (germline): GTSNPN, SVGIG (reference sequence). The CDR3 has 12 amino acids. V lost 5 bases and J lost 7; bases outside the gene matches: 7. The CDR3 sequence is CAWGGTGREQYF. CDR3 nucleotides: TGTGCCTGGGGGGGGACAGGTCGGGAGCAGTACTTC.

The DNA for the CDR3 is TGTGCCACCAGCAGAGTGGCAGAACAAGAGACCCAGTACTTC. Encoded protein: CATSRVAEQETQYF. V and J are TRBV15 and TRBJ2-5; D gene unclear. Germline assignment: CDR1 LNHNV and CDR2 YYDKDF (reference sequence). The CDR3 contains 14 residues. Trimming left V 1 base short and J 2 bases short, with 8 bases between.

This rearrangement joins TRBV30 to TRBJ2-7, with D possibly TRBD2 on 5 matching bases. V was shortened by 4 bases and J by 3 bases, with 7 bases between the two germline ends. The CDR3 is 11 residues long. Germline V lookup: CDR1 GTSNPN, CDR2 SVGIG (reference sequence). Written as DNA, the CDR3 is TGTGCCTGGATTGGGAGCTACGAGCAGTACTTC. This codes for CAWIGSYEQYF.

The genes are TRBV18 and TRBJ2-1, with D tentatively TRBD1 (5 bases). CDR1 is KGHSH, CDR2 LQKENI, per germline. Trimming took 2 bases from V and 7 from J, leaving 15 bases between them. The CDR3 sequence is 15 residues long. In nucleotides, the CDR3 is TGTGCCAGCTCACCAACCCAGAACAAGGGGAATGAGCAGTTCTTC. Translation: CASSPTQNKGNEQFF.

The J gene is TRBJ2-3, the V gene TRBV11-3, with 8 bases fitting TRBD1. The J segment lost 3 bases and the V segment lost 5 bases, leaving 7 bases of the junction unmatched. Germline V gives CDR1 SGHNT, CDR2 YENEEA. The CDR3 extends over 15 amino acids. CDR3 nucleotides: TGTGCCAGCAGCCCGAAGGGACAGGCGACAGATACGCAGTATTTT. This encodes CASSPKGQATDTQYF.

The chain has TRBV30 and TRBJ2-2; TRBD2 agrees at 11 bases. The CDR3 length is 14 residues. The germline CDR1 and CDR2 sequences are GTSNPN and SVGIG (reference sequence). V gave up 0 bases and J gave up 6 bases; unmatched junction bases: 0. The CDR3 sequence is CAWSVLAGAGELFF. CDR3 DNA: TGTGCCTGGAGTGTACTAGCGGGAGCCGGGGAGCTGTTTTTT.

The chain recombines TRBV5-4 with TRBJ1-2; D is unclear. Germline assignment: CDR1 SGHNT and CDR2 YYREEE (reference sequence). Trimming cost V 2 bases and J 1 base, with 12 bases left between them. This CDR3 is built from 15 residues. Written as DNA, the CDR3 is TGTGCCAGCAGCTTCCCTCGAGGCAATAACTATGGCTACACCTTC. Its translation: CASSFPRGNNYGYTF.

The CDR3: CASSRGLNPNNEQFF. DNA for the CDR3: TGCGCCAGCAGCCGGGGACTAAATCCCAACAATGAGCAGTTCTTC. The chain uses TRBV5-1 and TRBJ2-1, with 7 bases lining up with TRBD2. This CDR3 comprises 15 residues. V trimming: 4 bases; J trimming: 5 bases; junction bases outside the gene matches: 9. Germline CDR1 reads SGHRS; CDR2 reads YFSETQ.

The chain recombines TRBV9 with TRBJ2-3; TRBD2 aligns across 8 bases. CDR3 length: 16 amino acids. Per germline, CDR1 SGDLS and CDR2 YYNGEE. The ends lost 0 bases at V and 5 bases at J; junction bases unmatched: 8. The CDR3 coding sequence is TGTGCCAGCAGCGTAGGACTTAGCGGGAAACAAGATACGCAGTATTTT. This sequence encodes CASSVGLSGKQDTQYF.

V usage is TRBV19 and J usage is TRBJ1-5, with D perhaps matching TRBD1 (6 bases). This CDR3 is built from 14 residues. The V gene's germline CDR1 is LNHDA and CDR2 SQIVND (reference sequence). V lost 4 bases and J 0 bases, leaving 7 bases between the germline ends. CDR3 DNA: TGTGCCAGTAGTAACAGGGATAGCAATCAGCCCCAGCATTTT. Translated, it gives CASSNRDSNQPQHF.

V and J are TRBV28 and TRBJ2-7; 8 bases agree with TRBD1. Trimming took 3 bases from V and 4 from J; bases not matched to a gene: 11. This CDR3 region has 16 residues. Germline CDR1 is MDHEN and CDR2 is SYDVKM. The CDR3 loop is CASSLSLGQGSYEQYF. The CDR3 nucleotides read TGTGCCAGCAGTTTGTCCCTCGGACAGGGTTCGTACGAGCAGTACTTC.

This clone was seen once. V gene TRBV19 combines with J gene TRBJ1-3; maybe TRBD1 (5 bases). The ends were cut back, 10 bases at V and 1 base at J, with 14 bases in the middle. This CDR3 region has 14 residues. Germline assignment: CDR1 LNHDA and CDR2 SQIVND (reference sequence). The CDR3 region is CATKSGASGNTIYF. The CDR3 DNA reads TGTGCCACCAAGAGTGGGGCTTCTGGAAACACCATATATTTT.

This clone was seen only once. CDR3 amino acids: CASSVSVGNQPQHF. The CDR3 nucleotides read TGTGCCAGCTCGGTTAGTGTGGGCAATCAGCCCCAGCATTTT. This chain uses TRBV18 with TRBJ1-5; D is uncertain. The V gene's germline CDR1 is KGHSH and CDR2 LQKENI. This CDR3 is 14 amino acids long. Trimming shortened V by 6 bases and J by 2 bases, and 11 bases separated the two germline ends.

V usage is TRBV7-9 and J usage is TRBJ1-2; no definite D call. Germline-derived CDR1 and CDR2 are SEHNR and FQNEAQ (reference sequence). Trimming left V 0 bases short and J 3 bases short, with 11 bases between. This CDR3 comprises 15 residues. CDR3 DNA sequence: TGTGCCAGCAGCTTAGCGGTCCGGGTAGACTATGGCTACACCTTC. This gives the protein CASSLAVRVDYGYTF.

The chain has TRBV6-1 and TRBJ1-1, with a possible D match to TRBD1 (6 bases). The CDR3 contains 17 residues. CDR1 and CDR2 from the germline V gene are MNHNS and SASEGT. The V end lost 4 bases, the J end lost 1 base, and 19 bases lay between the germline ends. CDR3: CASSVVQGAWGNTEAFF. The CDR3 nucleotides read TGTGCCAGCAGTGTTGTACAGGGCGCCTGGGGGAACACTGAAGCTTTCTTT.